One sample yielded the 16 T cell receptor beta chains listed below, sequenced in a study of T-cell memory formation after mild COVID-19. MiXCR, run by TCRdb on the 5' RACE reads, gives a single entry per CDR3 protein. The data show about 140,000 distinct CDR3 sequences, approximately 6% seen once. Sequenced material: PBMCs or a T cell subset sorted from them (not recorded which). These receptors originate from an adult woman who had mild COVID-19 (a few samples of this study predate the infection). Cell type and time point are not known.

This clonotype has only a few counts. The chain links TRBV23-1 to TRBJ1-6; D gene unclear. TRBV23-1 belongs to the ORF category, with a function that is uncertain. There are 13 residues in the CDR3. Trimming pared 0 bases from V and 8 bases from J, leaving 5 bases between. In DNA form, the CDR3 reads TGCGCCAGCAGTCAATCGAACTATTCACCCCTCCACTTT. Translating it yields CASSQSNYSPLHF.

This clonotype turned up a few times. V is TRBV12-3 or TRBV12-4 and J is TRBJ2-6, with D uncertain. The CDR3 extends over 15 amino acids. Between the trimmed V and J ends, which lost 3 bases and 4 bases, there was a span of 10 bases. The CDR3 DNA is TGTGCCAGCAGTTTTAGTGGAAGAGGGGCCAACGTCCTGACTTTC. This codes for CASSFSGRGANVLTF.

This clonotype occurred a few times. The V gene is TRBV5-4, the J gene TRBJ1-2, with D tentatively TRBD1 (5 bases). Germline V lookup: CDR1 SGHNT, CDR2 YYREEE (reference sequence). The CDR3 is 15 residues long. Trimming shortened V by 0 bases and J by 2 bases, and 11 bases separated the two germline ends. The CDR3 is CASSLAQRDNYGYTF. The CDR3 region has the DNA TGTGCCAGCAGCTTGGCCCAGAGGGACAACTATGGCTACACCTTC.

This clonotype was found many times. The gene calls are TRBV4-2 and TRBJ2-3; 7 nucleotides match TRBD1. The germline V gene encodes CDR1 LGHNA and CDR2 YNFKEQ. V was clipped by 0 bases and J by 1 base; unmatched bases: 10. CDR3 size: 18 residues. The CDR3: CASSQELMRGGGTDTQYF. The CDR3 coding sequence is TGTGCCAGCAGCCAAGAATTAATGAGAGGGGGCGGCACAGATACGCAGTATTTT.

The chain carries TRBV6-5 and TRBJ2-1, with 11 bases matching TRBD2. The germline V gene encodes CDR1 MNHEY and CDR2 SVGAGI. The CDR3 is 16 residues long. With 4 bases clipped from V and 7 bases from J, the junction kept 9 bases outside the gene matches. The CDR3 sequence is CASSFILAGGINEQFF. In DNA, the CDR3 is TGTGCCAGCAGTTTCATCCTAGCGGGAGGAATTAATGAGCAGTTCTTC.

Many counts were recorded for this clonotype. V gene TRBV20-1 combines with J gene TRBJ2-7, with 10 bases that match TRBD2. This CDR3 is 14 amino acids long. Trimming took 3 bases from V and 5 from J; bases not matched to a gene: 7. Germline loops: CDR1 DFQATT, CDR2 SNEGSKA (reference sequence). CDR3 in amino acids: CSASKAGGPNEQYF. The DNA for the CDR3 is TGCAGTGCTAGTAAAGCGGGAGGGCCGAACGAGCAGTACTTC.

This chain joins TRBV24-1 and TRBJ2-1, with 9 bases that match TRBD1. The CDR3 sequence is 15 residues long. The germline V gene encodes CDR1 KGHDR and CDR2 SFDVKD. The ends lost 2 bases at V and 11 bases at J; junction bases unmatched: 9. CDR3 in DNA: TGTGCCACCAGTGATTCCCGGACAGGGGAGGGTAAGCAGTTCTTC. The encoded protein is CATSDSRTGEGKQFF.

The V and J genes are TRBV6-5 and TRBJ2-3; TRBD1 matches 10 bases. V shed 5 bases and J 4 bases; nucleotides not matched to a gene: 6. CDR1 and CDR2 (germline): MNHEY, SVGAGI. The CDR3 is 15 amino acids. CDR3 sequence (DNA): TGTGCCAGCAGTGCATGGACAGGGGGAGCAGATACGCAGTATTTT. Its translation is CASSAWTGGADTQYF.

The chain links TRBV5-5 to TRBJ2-1, with 13 nucleotides matching TRBD2. Germline V gene sequence: CDR1 SGHKS, CDR2 YYEKEE (reference sequence). The junction had 13 bases not matched to a gene; V was cut back by 5 bases and J by 8 bases. The length of the CDR3 is 17 residues. In nucleotides, the CDR3 is TGTGCCAGCAGGCGTACTAGCGGGAGGGCGAATAACCATGAGCAGTTCTTC. Its protein is CASRRTSGRANNHEQFF.

This clonotype was seen a handful of times. The rearrangement uses TRBV7-9 and TRBJ1-1; perhaps TRBD1 as D (5 bases). The germline V gene encodes CDR1 SEHNR and CDR2 FQNEAQ (reference sequence). The ends were cut back, 3 bases at V and 3 bases at J, with 17 bases in the middle. The CDR3 is 16 residues long. The CDR3 protein is CASSFGAVNGYTEAFF. CDR3 bases: TGTGCCAGCAGCTTTGGGGCAGTTAATGGGTACACTGAAGCTTTCTTT.

The chain links TRBV12-3 or TRBV12-4 to TRBJ2-1; 7 bases fit TRBD2. Trimming cost V 10 bases and J 3 bases; bases outside gene matches: 9. The length of the CDR3 is 14 residues. The CDR3 DNA follows: TGTGCCACGCGGCGAGCGGGGATCTACAATGAGCAGTTCTTC. It is translated as CATRRAGIYNEQFF.

This clonotype was seen ten or more times. This chain links TRBV9 with TRBJ2-3, with no clear D. The CDR3 has 18 residues. V gave up 2 bases and J gave up 0 bases, with 19 bases separating them. CDR1 is SGDLS and CDR2 is YYNGEE in the germline V gene. CDR3 region: CASSVLDGRRTSTDTQYF. The CDR3 DNA sequence: TGTGCCAGCAGCGTCCTTGACGGACGCCGTACTAGCACAGATACGCAGTATTTT.

This clonotype was detected many times. The chain couples TRBV6-6 to TRBJ2-5; tentatively, D is TRBD2 (5 bases). V was shortened by 4 bases and J by 0 bases, with 9 bases between the two germline ends. The germline V gene has CDR1 MNHNY and CDR2 SVGAGI (reference sequence). The CDR3 extends over 14 amino acids. The CDR3 sequence is CASSFPGYQETQYF. The CDR3 DNA follows: TGTGCCAGCAGTTTCCCGGGATACCAAGAGACCCAGTACTTC.

This clonotype was counted ten times or more. The rearrangement links TRBV6-5 to TRBJ2-5, with TRBD2 identical over 13 bases. The germline CDR1 and CDR2 sequences are MNHEY and SVGAGI. V gave up 6 bases and J gave up 4 bases; unmatched junction bases: 5. CDR3 length: 15 residues. CDR3 amino acids: CASRRTSGGGETQYF. As DNA, the CDR3 is TGTGCCAGCAGACGGACTAGCGGGGGAGGAGAGACCCAGTACTTC.

This clonotype was detected ten times or more. CDR3 loop: CASSFPKHEQYF. The DNA of the CDR3 is TGTGCCAGCAGTTTTCCCAAACACGAGCAGTACTTC. The chain has TRBV12-3 or TRBV12-4 and TRBJ2-7; unclear D gene. V was clipped by 3 bases and J by 5 bases, with 8 bases between them. The CDR3 loop spans 12 amino acids.

At least ten counts were recorded for this clonotype. This chain uses TRBV20-1 with TRBJ2-7; D tentatively fits TRBD1 or TRBD2 (6 bases each). The CDR3 is 13 amino acids. Per germline, CDR1 DFQATT and CDR2 SNEGSKA (reference sequence). V was shortened by 6 bases and J by 6 bases, with 18 bases between the two germline ends. DNA of the CDR3: TGCAGTGCAAACAGGGACTCAAGGGGCGAGCAGTACTTC. Encoded protein: CSANRDSRGEQYF.